The present T cell receptor beta chain was sequenced within a study of cytomegalovirus exposure and HLA in healthy donors. Findings of the study overall: In a later analysis, productive TCRs from donors in an Asian-associated ancestry cluster reportedly carried fewer N-insertions than the cohort mean.

With regard to this clone: What it binds is not known.

The CDR3 is made up of 14 amino acids. CDR1 and CDR2 (germline): MNHEY, SMNVEV (reference sequence). Trimming cost V 7 bases and J 3 bases, with 13 bases left between them. A multiplex PCR was run with 60 Vbeta primers and 13 Jbeta primers. Original data processing: Per a later analysis, the number of unique TCR beta chains was some 75 million, of which around 10 million were shared. Generated by immunoSEQ multiplex PCR, the TCRdb table keeps only in-frame clones and is missing some. The DNA gave D and trimming, while V, J and clone size come from that table. The table shows about 110,000 clones, with around 78% occurring only once.

This clonotype originated in a woman in her twenties or thirties in good health and CMV-seronegative. The gene calls are TRBV27 and TRBJ2-1; D possibly corresponds to TRBD1 (6 bases). The sequencing input was PBMCs. This CDR3 reads CASTIGQNYNEQFF. CDR3 DNA: TGTGCCAGCACCATCGGACAGAACTACAATGAGCAGTTCTTC.